Below are 15 T cell receptor beta chains sequenced from a single sample in a study of CD8 T cells in Susac syndrome (dated by TCRdb to between 2018 and 2020). The method was the immunoSEQ multiplex PCR assay. RNA was extracted using the RNeasy kit, and roughly 0.5 to 1 microgram was reverse transcribed with random hexamers. TCRdb reworked the public reads: Q25 trimming with fastp, MiXCR clone assembly, productive beta chains retained. A single entry per CDR3 protein holds the most common genes and DNA from its merged rows. Present in this sample are 130,000 to 150,000 distinct CDR3 sequences, approximately 94% of which were seen just once. The top ten constitute nearly 0.085% of the sample. The sample comprised CD4+ T cells from PBMCs. Source of these receptors: a human donor in good health.

CDR3 amino acids: CASSLRFQSGTEAFF. The CDR3 region has the DNA TGCGCCAGCAGCTTGAGATTCCAGTCGGGCACTGAAGCTTTCTTT. The chain couples TRBV5-1 to TRBJ1-1; D uncertain. Per the germline V gene, CDR1 is SGHRS and CDR2 is YFSETQ. There are 15 residues in the CDR3. Trimming shortened V by 1 base and J by 4 bases, and 14 bases separated the two germline ends.

The chain links TRBV10-3 to TRBJ2-5; D not resolved. The CDR3 extends over 13 amino acids. Germline assignment: CDR1 ENHRY and CDR2 SYGVKD. Trimming took off 2 bases at V and 2 bases at J, with 6 bases between the two ends. CDR3 DNA: TGTGCCATCAGTGAGGCATCTCAAGAGACCCAGTACTTC. Translation gives CAISEASQETQYF.

V is TRBV29-1 and J is TRBJ1-2, with 9 bases that match TRBD1. Germline V gene sequence: CDR1 SQVTM, CDR2 ANQGSEA. Losses at the gene ends were 7 bases for V and 1 base for J; bases not matched to a gene: 10. The CDR3 extends over 15 amino acids. The CDR3 region has the DNA TGCAGCGCAGCCCCGGGACAGGGCTTTAACTATGGCTACACCTTC. Amino acids: CSAAPGQGFNYGYTF.

This chain uses TRBV5-1 with TRBJ2-7, with D unclear. The germline gives CDR1 SGHRS, CDR2 YFSETQ. The CDR3 runs 14 residues. The V end was cut by 1 base, the J end by 6 bases, with 14 bases between. CDR3 in amino acids: CASSLLSFEGEQYF. CDR3 DNA sequence: TGCGCCAGCAGCTTGTTGAGTTTCGAAGGCGAGCAGTACTTC.

The rearrangement uses TRBV4-1 and TRBJ2-7, with D hard to call. This CDR3 comprises 16 residues. CDR1 is MGHRA and CDR2 is YSYEKL in the germline V gene. V was shortened by 2 bases and J by 3 bases, with 17 bases between the two germline ends. As DNA, the CDR3 is TGCGCCAGCAGCCAACTCCGGGCTACGACATTCTACGAGCAGTACTTC. Translated, it gives CASSQLRATTFYEQYF.

The chain joins TRBV25-1 to TRBJ1-2, with D maybe TRBD1 (5 bases). The CDR3 is made up of 14 amino acids. The V end lost 2 bases, the J end lost 7 bases, and 14 bases lay between the germline ends. In germline, CDR1 is MGHDK, CDR2 SYGVNS. The CDR3 coding sequence is TGTGCCAGCAGTGAACTTCGGGGGGATAGTGGCTACACCTTC. Amino acids: CASSELRGDSGYTF.

This clonotype was observed a handful of times. The J gene is TRBJ2-7, the V gene TRBV29-1; D perhaps matches TRBD1 (5 bases). CDR1 SQVTM and CDR2 ANQGSEA come from the germline V gene. This CDR3 comprises 11 residues. V dropped 3 bases and J dropped 4 bases, with 7 bases sitting between them. The CDR3 protein is CSVETVYEQYF. The CDR3 DNA sequence: TGCAGCGTTGAGACAGTATACGAGCAGTACTTC.

This rearrangement joins TRBV20-1 to TRBJ2-6; D is unresolved. The CDR3 spans 15 residues. In germline, CDR1 is DFQATT, CDR2 SNEGSKA (reference sequence). V lost 0 bases and J 0 bases, leaving 6 bases between the germline ends. The CDR3 spells CSARDHRSGANVLTF. CDR3 DNA sequence: TGCAGTGCTAGAGACCACCGCTCTGGGGCCAACGTCCTGACTTTC.

The V call is TRBV7-6, the J call TRBJ1-2; 10 bases map to TRBD1. The CDR3 length is 18 residues. Germline V CDR1 and CDR2: SGHVS, FNYEAQ. J was trimmed by 6 bases and V by 1 base; bases with no gene match: 14. As DNA, the CDR3 is TGTGCCAGCAGCTTAGGGGCCCGACAGGGGGCCCGAATAAATGGCTACACCTTC. Protein: CASSLGARQGARINGYTF.

The chain couples TRBV24-1 to TRBJ2-1; the match to TRBD2 covers 8 bases. The germline V gene has CDR1 KGHDR and CDR2 SFDVKD. Trimming cost V 0 bases and J 7 bases; bases outside gene matches: 13. The CDR3 length is 18 residues. CDR3 sequence reads: CATSDLPSTSGSGNEQFF. In DNA, the CDR3 is TGTGCCACCAGTGATTTGCCCAGCACCAGCGGGAGCGGTAATGAGCAGTTCTTC.

The CDR3 DNA reads TGTGCCAGCAGCCAAGTTAGGACTAGCGGGAGATACGAGCAGTACTTC. This sequence encodes CASSQVRTSGRYEQYF. The chain carries TRBV3-1 and TRBJ2-7; 13 nucleotides agree with TRBD2. Germline V gene lookup returns CDR1 LGHDT and CDR2 YNNKEL (reference sequence). The length of the CDR3 is 16 residues. Trimming at V came to 1 base and at J to 4 bases, leaving 4 bases not matched to a gene.

V and J are TRBV12-5 and TRBJ2-1; TRBD1 matches at 8 bases. From germline, CDR1 is LGHNT and CDR2 FRNRAP. V lost 0 bases to trimming and J lost 6 bases; unmatched junction nucleotides: 1. The CDR3 is 14 residues long. CDR3 sequence reads: CASGLVTGGNEQFF. The CDR3 region has the DNA TGTGCTAGTGGTTTGGTTACAGGGGGCAATGAGCAGTTCTTC.

The chain uses TRBV3-1 and TRBJ1-5; D unresolved. CDR3 size: 14 residues. Germline-derived CDR1 and CDR2 are LGHDT and YNNKEL (reference sequence). V gave up 5 bases and J gave up 8 bases, with 16 bases separating them. The CDR3 DNA sequence: TGTGCCAGCAGCTCAAATAGCCTTGGCGAGCCCCAGCATTTT. It yields the protein CASSSNSLGEPQHF.

The genes are TRBV15 and TRBJ2-1, with 7 bases matching TRBD1. Germline CDR1 and CDR2: LNHNV and YYDKDF (reference sequence). Trimming cost V 8 bases and J 3 bases; bases outside gene matches: 13. The CDR3 covers 16 residues. The CDR3 nucleotides read TGTGCCACCTTAAACCCCGGGACAGAAATCTACAATGAGCAGTTCTTC. This codes for CATLNPGTEIYNEQFF.

CDR3 amino acids: CSARPFSGRVDTQYF. The DNA for the CDR3 is TGCAGTGCTCGCCCCTTTAGCGGGAGGGTGGATACGCAGTATTTT. This rearrangement joins TRBV20-1 to TRBJ2-3; 11 nucleotides align to TRBD2. CDR1 is DFQATT, CDR2 SNEGSKA, per germline (reference sequence). V shed 5 bases, J shed 6 bases, and the junction held 10 bases outside the gene matches. The CDR3 has 15 residues.